Sequencing of this TCR beta chain was carried out in a study of blood T cell repertoires in COVID-19. Overall study context: PBMCs, B-cell-depleted T cells, or T cells provided the cDNA or gDNA that made up the material.

Germline V CDR1 and CDR2: MNHEY, SVGAGI. V lost 5 bases and J lost 2, with 13 bases in between. The CDR3 has 14 amino acids. In the study's own analysis: Reference gene primer amplification in the assay estimated nucleated cell counts. Profiling relied on immunoSEQ multiplex PCR, and the TCRdb table lists in-frame clones only, not all of them. That table gives V, J and clone size, and the DNA gave D and trimming. The top ten clones hold roughly 3.9% of a sample with around 250,000 clones, about 90% of them seen once. This sequence joins TRBV6-5 and TRBJ2-7, with D possibly TRBD1 on 6 matching bases. Sequencing input: PBMCs or T cells enriched from blood (not recorded which). This sequence originates from a woman between 25 and 40 years old with acute COVID-19. Here the CDR3 reads CASSQTGDAYEQYF. CDR3 bases: TGTGCCAGCAGTCAGACAGGCGACGCCTACGAGCAGTACTTC.